This entry is about one TCR beta chain. The data are from a study of blood T cell repertoires in COVID-19. Measured with immunoSEQ multiplex PCR; TCRdb has only the in-frame clones, and not every one. The top ten hold about a tenth of the sample, which has some 230,000 clones, approximately 86% seen once. This receptor was taken from a woman between 50 and 59 years old with COVID-19, enrolled during active disease. The sequencing sample was made of peripheral blood.

CDR3 DNA sequence: TGTGCCACCAGTGACCCAGACAGGGCGGGGGGGTATGGCTACACCTTC. Translated: CATSDPDRAGGYGYTF. V gene TRBV24-1 combines with J gene TRBJ1-2, with TRBD1 identical over 7 bases. The junction had 12 bases not matched to a gene; V was cut back by 4 bases and J by 5 bases. In germline, CDR1 is KGHDR, CDR2 SFDVKD. This CDR3 has 16 residues.